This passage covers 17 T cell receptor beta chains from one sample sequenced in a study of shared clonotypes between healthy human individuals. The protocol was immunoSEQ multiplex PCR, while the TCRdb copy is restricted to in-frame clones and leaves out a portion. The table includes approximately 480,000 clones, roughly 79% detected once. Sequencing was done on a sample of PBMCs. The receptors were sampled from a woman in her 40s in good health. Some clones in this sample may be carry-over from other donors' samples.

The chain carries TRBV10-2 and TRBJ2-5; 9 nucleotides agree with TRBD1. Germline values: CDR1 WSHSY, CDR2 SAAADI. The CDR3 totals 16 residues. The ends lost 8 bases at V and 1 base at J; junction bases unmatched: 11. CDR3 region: CASGSDRGWGQETQYF. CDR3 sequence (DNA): TGCGCCAGCGGTTCGGACAGGGGTTGGGGCCAAGAGACCCAGTACTTC.

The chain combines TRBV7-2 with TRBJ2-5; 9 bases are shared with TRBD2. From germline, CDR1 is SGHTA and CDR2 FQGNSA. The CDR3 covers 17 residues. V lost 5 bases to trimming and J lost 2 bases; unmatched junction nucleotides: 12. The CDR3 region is CASSTGVLAGRQETQYF. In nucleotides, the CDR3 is TGTGCCAGCAGCACAGGGGTCCTAGCGGGGAGACAAGAGACCCAGTACTTC.

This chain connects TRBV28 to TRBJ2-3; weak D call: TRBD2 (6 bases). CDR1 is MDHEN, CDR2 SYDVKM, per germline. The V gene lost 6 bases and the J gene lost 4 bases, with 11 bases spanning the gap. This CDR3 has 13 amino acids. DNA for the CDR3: TGTGCCAGCAGCCCCCGGAGGGCAGATACGCAGTATTTT. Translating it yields CASSPRRADTQYF.

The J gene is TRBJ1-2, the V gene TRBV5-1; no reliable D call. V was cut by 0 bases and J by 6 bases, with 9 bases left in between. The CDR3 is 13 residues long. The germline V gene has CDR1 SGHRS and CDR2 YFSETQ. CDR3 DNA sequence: TGCGCCAGCAGCTTGGGGCAGGTCGATGGCTACACCTTC. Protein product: CASSLGQVDGYTF.

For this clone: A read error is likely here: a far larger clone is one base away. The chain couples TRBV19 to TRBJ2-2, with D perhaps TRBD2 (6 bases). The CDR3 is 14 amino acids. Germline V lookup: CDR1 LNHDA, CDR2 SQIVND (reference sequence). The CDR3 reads CAGSISRRAGELFF. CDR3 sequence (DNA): TGTGCCGGTAGTATTTCCAGGAGGGCCGGGGAGCTGTTTTTT.

Written as DNA, the CDR3 is TGTGCCAGCAGCTCGGGACACAATGAGCAGTTCTTC. Translated, it gives CASSSGHNEQFF. The chain carries TRBV5-4 and TRBJ2-1; possibly TRBD1 or TRBD2 for D (5 bases each). CDR1 is SGHNT, CDR2 YYREEE, per germline (reference sequence). This CDR3 contains 12 residues. V shed 3 bases and J shed 5 bases, with 6 bases lying between them.

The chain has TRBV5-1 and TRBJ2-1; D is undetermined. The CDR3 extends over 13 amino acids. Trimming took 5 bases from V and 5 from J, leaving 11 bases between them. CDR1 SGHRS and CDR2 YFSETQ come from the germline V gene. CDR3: CASSPDPNNEQFF. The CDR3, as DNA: TGCGCCAGCAGTCCTGACCCTAACAATGAGCAGTTCTTC.

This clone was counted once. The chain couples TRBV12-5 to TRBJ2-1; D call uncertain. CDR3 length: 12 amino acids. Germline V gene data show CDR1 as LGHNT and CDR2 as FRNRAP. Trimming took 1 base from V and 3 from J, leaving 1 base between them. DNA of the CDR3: TGTGCTAGTGGTTTGGGCTACAATGAGCAGTTCTTC. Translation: CASGLGYNEQFF.

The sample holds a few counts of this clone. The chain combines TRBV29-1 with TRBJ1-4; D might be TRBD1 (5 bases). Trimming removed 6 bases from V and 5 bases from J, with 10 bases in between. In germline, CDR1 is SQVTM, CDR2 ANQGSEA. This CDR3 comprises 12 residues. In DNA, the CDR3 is TGCAGCGTCCGACAGCGAAATGAAAAACTGTTTTTT. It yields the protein CSVRQRNEKLFF.

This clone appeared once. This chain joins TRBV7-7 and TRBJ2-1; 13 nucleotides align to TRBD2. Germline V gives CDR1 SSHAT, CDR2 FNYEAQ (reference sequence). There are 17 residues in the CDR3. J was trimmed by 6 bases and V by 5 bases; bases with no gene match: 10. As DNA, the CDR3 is TGTGCCAGCAGCCCCCAGCTGGGACTAGCGGGGTCCAATGAGCAGTTCTTC. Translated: CASSPQLGLAGSNEQFF.

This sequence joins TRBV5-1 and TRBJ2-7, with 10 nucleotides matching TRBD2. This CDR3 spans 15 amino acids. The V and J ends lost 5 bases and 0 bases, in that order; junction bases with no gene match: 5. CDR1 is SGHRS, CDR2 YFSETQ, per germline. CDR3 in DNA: TGCGCCAGCAGATTTCGGACTAGCGGCTCCTACGAGCAGTACTTC. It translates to CASRFRTSGSYEQYF.

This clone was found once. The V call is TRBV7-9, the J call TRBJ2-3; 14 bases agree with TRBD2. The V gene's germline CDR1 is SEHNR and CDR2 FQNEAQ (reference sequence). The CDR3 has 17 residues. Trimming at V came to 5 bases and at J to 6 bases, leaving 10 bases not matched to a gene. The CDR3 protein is CASSPRGLAGVRDTQYF. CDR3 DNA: TGTGCCAGCAGCCCCCGGGGACTAGCGGGAGTGAGGGATACGCAGTATTTT.

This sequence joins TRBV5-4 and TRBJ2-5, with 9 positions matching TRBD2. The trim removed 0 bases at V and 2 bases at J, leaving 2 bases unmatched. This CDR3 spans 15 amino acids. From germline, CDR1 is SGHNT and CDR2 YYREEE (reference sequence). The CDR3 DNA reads TGTGCCAGCAGCTTGGATCTAGCGGGGCAAGAGACCCAGTACTTC. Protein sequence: CASSLDLAGQETQYF.

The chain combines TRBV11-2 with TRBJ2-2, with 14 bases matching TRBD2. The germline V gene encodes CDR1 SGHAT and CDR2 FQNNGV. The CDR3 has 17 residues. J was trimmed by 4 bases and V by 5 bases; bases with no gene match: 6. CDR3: CASSPGLAGGPTGELFF. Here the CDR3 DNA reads TGTGCCAGCAGCCCAGGACTAGCGGGAGGTCCCACCGGGGAGCTGTTTTTT. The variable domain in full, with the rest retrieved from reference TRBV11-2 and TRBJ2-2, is EAGVAQSPRYKIIEKRQSVAFWCNPISGHATLYWYQQILGQGPKLLIQFQNNGVVDDSQLPKDRFSAERLKGVDSTLKIQPAKLEDSAVYLCASSPGLAGGPTGELFFGEGSRLTVL.

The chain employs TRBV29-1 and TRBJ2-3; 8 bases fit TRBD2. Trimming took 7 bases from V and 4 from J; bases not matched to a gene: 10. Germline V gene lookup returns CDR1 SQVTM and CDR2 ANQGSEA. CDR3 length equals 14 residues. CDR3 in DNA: TGCAGCGGACAGGAGCGGGAGCTCGCAGATACGCAGTATTTT. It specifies CSGQERELADTQYF.

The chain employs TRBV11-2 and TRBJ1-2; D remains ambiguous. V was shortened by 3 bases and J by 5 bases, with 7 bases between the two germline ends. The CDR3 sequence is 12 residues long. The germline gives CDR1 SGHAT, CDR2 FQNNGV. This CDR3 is CASSFTAYGYTF. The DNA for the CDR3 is TGTGCCAGCAGCTTTACGGCTTATGGCTACACCTTC.

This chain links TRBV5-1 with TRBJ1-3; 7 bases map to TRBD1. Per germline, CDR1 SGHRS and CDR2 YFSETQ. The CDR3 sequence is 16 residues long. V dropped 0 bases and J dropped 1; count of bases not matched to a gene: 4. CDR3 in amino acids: CASSLGTGGSGNTIYF. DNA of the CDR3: TGCGCCAGCAGCTTGGGGACAGGAGGATCTGGAAACACCATATATTTT.